This TCR beta chain was captured in a study of T-cell memory formation after mild COVID-19. At the level of the study: Clusters were largely donor specific.

Study conclusions and caveats: Day 37-peaking second-wave clones had unconfirmed SARS-CoV-2 specificity.

This clonotype came up a few times. What it recognizes is unknown. One entry per CDR3 protein results from TCRdb running MiXCR on the 5' RACE reads. The repertoire holds approximately 82,000 distinct CDR3 sequences, with roughly 13% as singletons. CDR1 and CDR2 from the germline V gene are MDHEN and SYDVKM. The CDR3 is 15 residues long. V lost 7 bases to trimming and J lost 6 bases; unmatched junction nucleotides: 11. The clonotype comes from a man younger than 35 who had mild COVID-19 (a few samples of this study predate the infection). Cell type and time point are not known. The chain has TRBV28 and TRBJ1-5; 8 nucleotides line up with TRBD1. Sequencing was done on a sample of PBMCs or a T cell subset sorted from them (not recorded which). DNA for the CDR3: TGTGCCAGCACGGTGGACAGGGAATACCCTCAGCCCCAGCATTTT. Its translation: CASTVDREYPQPQHF.